These 10 T cell receptor beta chains came from one sample sequenced in a study of human T cells and chemical hapten exposure. TCRdb processed the RACE reads anew with MiXCR; each CDR3 protein has one entry. In the table there are about 160,000 distinct CDR3 sequences, 28% of which are singletons. Time point denoted: patch test 3, about 24 weeks after DPC sensitization. Described treatment: therapeutic diphenylcyclopropenone sensitization with weekly scalp DPC. The source was whole blood, collected in connection with sensitization to the hapten diphenylcyclopropenone (DPC). The origin of the receptors is a woman under 30 with alopecia areata. Some clones in this sample may be carry-over from other donors' samples.

This clonotype showed up just a few times. The gene calls are TRBV6-5 and TRBJ1-2, with D possibly matching TRBD1 (6 bases). The CDR3 has 14 residues. The ends were cut back, 0 bases at V and 8 bases at J, with 13 bases in the middle. Germline CDR1 and CDR2: MNHEY and SVGAGI. The DNA for the CDR3 is TGTGCCAGCAGTTACTCAGGGGGACTGGAGGGCTACACCTTC. Translation gives CASSYSGGLEGYTF.

This clonotype was detected only a few times. CDR3 sequence (DNA): TGCAGTGCCACACAGGCGTGGGAGCAGTACTTC. It is translated as CSATQAWEQYF. This sequence joins TRBV20-1 and TRBJ2-7, with D possibly being TRBD1 (5 bases). Germline loops: CDR1 DFQATT, CDR2 SNEGSKA (reference sequence). The length of the CDR3 is 11 residues. V dropped 6 bases and J dropped 7 bases, with 13 bases sitting between them.

In this sample, this clonotype turned up a few times. The chain carries TRBV14 and TRBJ2-7; TRBD2 is a possible D gene (6 bases). The V end lost 1 base, the J end lost 5 bases, and 18 bases lay between the germline ends. Germline V gene sequence: CDR1 SGHDN, CDR2 FVKESK. The CDR3 totals 16 residues. CDR3 nucleotides: TGTGCCAGCAGCCAAGGGCGCCTTACTAGCAGGGACGAGCAGTACTTC. It yields the protein CASSQGRLTSRDEQYF.

The chain couples TRBV29-1 to TRBJ2-7, with D unresolved. Trimming left V 7 bases short and J 2 bases short, with 9 bases between. This CDR3 has 11 residues. Germline V gives CDR1 SQVTM, CDR2 ANQGSEA. This CDR3 reads CSAGEAYEQYF. The CDR3 region has the DNA TGCAGCGCCGGAGAGGCCTACGAGCAGTACTTC.

This clonotype was seen more than once but under ten times. The gene calls are TRBV10-2 and TRBJ2-3, with unresolved D. There are 13 residues in the CDR3. CDR1 and CDR2 (germline): WSHSY, SAAADI. Between the trimmed V and J ends, which lost 6 bases and 4 bases, there was a span of 11 bases. CDR3 bases: TGCGCCAGCAGCCGGCACCGGGCAGATACGCAGTATTTT. Protein: CASSRHRADTQYF.

The genes are TRBV10-3 and TRBJ1-5, with D possibly matching TRBD1 (6 bases). The V gene's germline CDR1 is ENHRY and CDR2 SYGVKD. The CDR3 is 15 residues long. With 4 bases removed from V and 6 bases from J, the gap between germline ends came to 16 bases. The CDR3 spells CAISGTQGTGQPQHF. Here the CDR3 DNA reads TGTGCCATCAGTGGGACACAGGGAACGGGTCAGCCCCAGCATTTT.

In its sample, this clonotype was seen a few times. The V and J genes are TRBV4-2 and TRBJ2-3; either TRBD1 or TRBD2 may supply D (5 bases each). Germline V CDR1 and CDR2: LGHNA, YNFKEQ. The V and J ends lost 0 bases and 6 bases respectively, with 16 bases between them. CDR3 length equals 16 residues. The CDR3 sequence: CASSQDWGTLADTQYF. For the CDR3, the DNA is TGTGCCAGCAGCCAAGATTGGGGGACCTTAGCCGATACGCAGTATTTT.

The V gene is TRBV10-3, the J gene TRBJ2-7, with a tentative D call TRBD2 (5 bases). The CDR3 totals 13 residues. The germline V gene encodes CDR1 ENHRY and CDR2 SYGVKD. Trimming cost V 9 bases and J 3 bases, with 15 bases left between them. The CDR3: CAIRGSGGYEQYF. The CDR3 DNA sequence: TGTGCCATACGTGGATCCGGAGGCTACGAGCAGTACTTC.

The rearrangement links TRBV6-5 to TRBJ2-7; 8 bases align to TRBD1. The CDR3 length is 14 residues. Per the germline V gene, CDR1 is MNHEY and CDR2 is SVGAGI. The J segment lost 3 bases and the V segment lost 7 bases, leaving 8 bases of the junction unmatched. The CDR3 nucleotides read TGTGCCAGCATTCCAGGGACAGGACGCTACGAGCAGTACTTC. Protein sequence: CASIPGTGRYEQYF.

In this sample, this clonotype turned up a few times. The chain links TRBV2 to TRBJ2-1, with 11 bases aligning to TRBD2. From germline, CDR1 is SNHLY and CDR2 FYNNEI. Trimming cost V 9 bases and J 9 bases; bases outside gene matches: 7. CDR3 size: 13 residues. CDR3: CASTSGSPIEQFF. The CDR3 nucleotides read TGTGCCAGTACTAGCGGGAGTCCGATTGAGCAGTTCTTC.